The 29 T cell receptor beta chains reported below all come from one sample, sequenced in a study of T cell responses to AZD1222 COVID-19 vaccine. Method: immunoSEQ multiplex PCR; TCRdb's copy keeps in-frame clones and lacks some. Here the sample spans 95,000 to 100,000 clones, around 84% being singletons. This specimen was peripheral blood, taken 28 days after the second AZD1222 dose. These receptors all come from an adult who received the AZD1222 COVID-19 vaccine.

This chain connects TRBV11-2 to TRBJ2-7; 7 nucleotides line up with TRBD1. J gave up 0 bases and V 5 bases, and 10 bases lay outside the gene matches. The length of the CDR3 is 16 residues. In germline, CDR1 is SGHAT, CDR2 FQNNGV. CDR3 sequence reads: CASSPLKRDSSYEQYF. CDR3 DNA: TGTGCCAGCAGCCCCCTCAAAAGGGACAGCTCCTACGAGCAGTACTTC.

In its sample, this clone was seen a few times. This chain's CDR3 is CASSQEDLYQPQHF. Here the CDR3 DNA reads TGCGCCAGCAGCCAAGAAGACCTGTATCAGCCCCAGCATTTT. The chain carries TRBV4-1 and TRBJ1-5; D is unclear. Trimming stripped 0 bases from V and 5 bases from J, with 8 bases between. The CDR3 has 14 amino acids. Per germline, CDR1 MGHRA and CDR2 YSYEKL.

This clone appeared a single time. The chain carries TRBV3-1 (or the pseudogene TRBV3-2) and TRBJ1-6; D perhaps matches TRBD1 (5 bases). CDR3 length: 17 amino acids. Germline lookup yields CDR1 LGHDT and CDR2 YNNKEL (reference sequence). With 1 base removed from V and 4 bases from J, the gap between germline ends came to 14 bases. The CDR3 DNA reads TGTGCCAGCAGCCAAGGATTTGCAGGGCAATATAATTCACCCCTCCACTTT. Translated: CASSQGFAGQYNSPLHF.

V gene TRBV7-9 combines with J gene TRBJ2-5; 8 positions agree with TRBD2. Germline V gene sequence: CDR1 SEHNR, CDR2 FQNEAQ (reference sequence). The junction had 5 bases not matched to a gene; V was cut back by 2 bases and J by 3 bases. This CDR3 has 15 residues. The CDR3 reads CASSLRRGAKETQYF. DNA of the CDR3: TGTGCCAGCAGCTTACGGCGGGGGGCAAAAGAGACCCAGTACTTC.

The V gene is TRBV30, the J gene TRBJ1-2; no clear D. Trimming left V 0 bases short and J 3 bases short, with 8 bases between. Germline V gene sequence: CDR1 GTSNPN, CDR2 SVGIG (reference sequence). The CDR3 spans 13 residues. The CDR3 here is CAWSVGQYYGYTF. For the CDR3, the DNA is TGTGCCTGGAGTGTCGGCCAGTACTATGGCTACACCTTC.

The J gene is TRBJ2-1, the V gene TRBV4-1; 9 nucleotides align to TRBD1. CDR1 and CDR2 (germline): MGHRA, YSYEKL. There are 14 residues in the CDR3. J gave up 4 bases and V 4 bases, and 2 bases lay outside the gene matches. The CDR3 region is CASSRGTGYNEQFF. CDR3 DNA sequence: TGCGCCAGCAGCCGCGGGACAGGGTACAATGAGCAGTTCTTC.

The rearrangement joins TRBV12-3 or TRBV12-4 to TRBJ1-2; D may be TRBD1 (6 bases). There are 13 residues in the CDR3. V lost 3 bases, J lost 8 bases, and 13 bases lay in between. CDR3 protein: CASSLEQGIGYTF. The CDR3 DNA sequence: TGTGCCAGCAGTTTGGAGCAGGGGATAGGCTACACCTTC.

This chain uses TRBV3-1 (or the pseudogene TRBV3-2) with TRBJ2-1; maybe TRBD2 (6 bases). The CDR3 is 16 amino acids. V lost 4 bases to trimming and J lost 7 bases, with 20 bases between them. CDR1 and CDR2 from the germline V gene are LGHDT and YNNKEL (reference sequence). The CDR3 sequence: CASSRVSQAGGNEQFF. DNA for the CDR3: TGTGCCAGCAGCCGAGTATCCCAGGCCGGAGGGAATGAGCAGTTCTTC.

The V gene is TRBV19, the J gene TRBJ2-5, with 10 positions matching TRBD1. Germline-derived CDR1 and CDR2 are LNHDA and SQIVND (reference sequence). J gave up 4 bases and V 2 bases, and 4 bases lay outside the gene matches. The CDR3 is 15 amino acids. Here the CDR3 DNA reads TGTGCCAGTAGTATACTGGGGACAGGGGCAGAGACCCAGTACTTC. Protein product: CASSILGTGAETQYF.

This clone was recorded once. The rearrangement joins TRBV18 to TRBJ1-6, with D perhaps TRBD1 (5 bases). Germline CDR1 and CDR2: KGHSH and LQKENI. V lost 6 bases and J 8 bases, leaving 17 bases between the germline ends. The CDR3 has 15 residues. In nucleotides, the CDR3 is TGTGCCAGCTCTCCTAGGACTCAAGGGGATTCACCCCTCCACTTT. Its translation: CASSPRTQGDSPLHF. The full variable domain, its missing parts supplied by reference TRBV18 and TRBJ1-6, is NAGVMQNPRHLVRRRGQEARLRCSPMKGHSHVYWYRQLPEEGLKFMVYLQKENIIDESGMPKERFSAEFPKEGPSILRIQQVVRGDSAAYFCASSPRTQGDSPLHFGNGTRLTVT.

J is TRBJ2-7 and V is TRBV5-1; 8 positions agree with TRBD2. V lost 3 bases to trimming and J lost 1 base; unmatched junction nucleotides: 6. The germline CDR1 and CDR2 sequences are SGHRS and YFSETQ. The CDR3 runs to 15 residues. CDR3 loop: CASSWAGGQSYEQYF. CDR3 nucleotides: TGCGCCAGCAGCTGGGCGGGGGGTCAATCCTACGAGCAGTACTTC.

J is TRBJ2-7 and V is TRBV28; D is uncertain. The CDR3 has 14 amino acids. The V end was cut by 2 bases, the J end by 4 bases, with 12 bases between. In germline, CDR1 is MDHEN, CDR2 SYDVKM. CDR3 sequence reads: CASSLTSKGYEQYF. CDR3 DNA sequence: TGTGCCAGCAGTTTAACCTCTAAGGGATACGAGCAGTACTTC.

This clone was detected only a few times. The chain uses TRBV4-3 and TRBJ1-1, with D possibly being TRBD1 (5 bases). The V end lost 0 bases, the J end lost 10 bases, and 15 bases lay between the germline ends. The length of the CDR3 is 14 residues. Germline lookup yields CDR1 LGHNA and CDR2 YSLEER. The CDR3 is CASSQEGGSDGAFF. CDR3 sequence (DNA): TGCGCCAGCAGCCAAGAGGGGGGGTCGGATGGAGCTTTCTTT.

This clone has more than one count but fewer than ten. The chain carries TRBV7-2 and TRBJ2-2; D may be TRBD1 (6 bases). Trimming removed 6 bases from V and 2 bases from J, with 13 bases in between. From germline, CDR1 is SGHTA and CDR2 FQGNSA. The CDR3 covers 15 residues. The CDR3 DNA sequence: TGTGCCAGCAGACTCCGGACAGCAAACACCGGGGAGCTGTTTTTT. Translating it yields CASRLRTANTGELFF.

The J gene is TRBJ1-4, the V gene TRBV2; D not resolved. CDR3 length: 14 amino acids. V was trimmed by 5 bases and J by 7 bases, leaving 14 bases between them. Germline CDR1 reads SNHLY; CDR2 reads FYNNEI. The CDR3 bases are TGTGCCAGCAGTCTCGGGCCTTGGAGTGAAAAACTGTTTTTT. It translates to CASSLGPWSEKLFF. Drawing the rest from reference TRBV2 and TRBJ1-4, the complete variable domain is EPEVTQTPSHQVTQMGQEVILRCVPISNHLYFYWYRQILGQKVEFLVSFYNNEISEKSEIFDDQFSVERPDGSNFTLKIRSTKLEDSAMYFCASSLGPWSEKLFFGSGTQLSVL.

The CDR3 sequence is CASSLDTVGELFF. The CDR3 nucleotides are TGTGCCAGCAGCTTAGATACCGTCGGGGAGCTGTTTTTT. The chain is built from TRBV11-2 and TRBJ2-2, with D uncertain. Trimming took off 0 bases at V and 7 bases at J, with 6 bases between the two ends. There are 13 residues in the CDR3. Germline assignment: CDR1 SGHAT and CDR2 FQNNGV. Full variable domain (missing parts from reference TRBV11-2 and TRBJ2-2): EAGVAQSPRYKIIEKRQSVAFWCNPISGHATLYWYQQILGQGPKLLIQFQNNGVVDDSQLPKDRFSAERLKGVDSTLKIQPAKLEDSAVYLCASSLDTVGELFFGEGSRLTVL.

V gene TRBV7-2 combines with J gene TRBJ2-5, with 10 nucleotides matching TRBD1. CDR1 and CDR2 (germline): SGHTA, FQGNSA. V was pared by 3 bases and J by 1 base, with 2 bases of the junction left unmatched. The CDR3 has 15 residues. The CDR3 coding sequence is TGTGCCAGCAGCTTCGACAGGGGGCGCCAAGAGACCCAGTACTTC. Translating it yields CASSFDRGRQETQYF.

The rearrangement uses TRBV11-3 and TRBJ1-1, with no clear D. In germline, CDR1 is SGHNT, CDR2 YENEEA. The ends were cut back, 1 base at V and 0 bases at J, with 9 bases in the middle. The CDR3 consists of 15 residues. CDR3 protein: CASSLAGPLNTEAFF. In DNA form, the CDR3 reads TGTGCCAGCAGCTTAGCTGGACCGCTGAACACTGAAGCTTTCTTT.

The V and J genes are TRBV9 and TRBJ2-4; the D is unclear. This CDR3 has 16 residues. Trimming removed 0 bases from V and 5 bases from J, with 15 bases in between. The V gene's germline CDR1 is SGDLS and CDR2 YYNGEE. The DNA of the CDR3 is TGTGCCAGCAGCGTAGTACAGACACTCCTAGAAAACATTCAGTACTTC. Residues: CASSVVQTLLENIQYF.

The chain uses TRBV18 and TRBJ1-5, with D unclear. The germline V and J ends were trimmed by 3 bases and 0 bases, with 15 bases remaining between them. The CDR3 runs 17 residues. Germline loops: CDR1 KGHSH, CDR2 LQKENI. CDR3 DNA sequence: TGTGCCAGCTCACCGGGCGGAGGAGCATATAGCAATCAGCCCCAGCATTTT. It encodes CASSPGGGAYSNQPQHF.

The chain uses TRBV5-8 and TRBJ1-1, with D unresolved. V was shortened by 7 bases and J by 0 bases, with 13 bases between the two germline ends. The CDR3 has 14 amino acids. Looked up from germline, CDR1 is SGHTS and CDR2 is YDEGEE. The DNA for the CDR3 is TGTGCCAGCCACCCGCAGAACATGAACACTGAAGCTTTCTTT. This encodes CASHPQNMNTEAFF. Full variable domain (missing parts from reference TRBV5-8 and TRBJ1-1): EAGVTQSPTHLIKTRGQQATLRCSPISGHTSVYWYQQALGLGLQFLLWYDEGEERNRGNFPPRFSGRQFPNYSSELNVNALELEDSALYLCASHPQNMNTEAFFGQGTRLTVV.

This clone was seen a single time. The chain has TRBV27 and TRBJ2-7; maybe TRBD2 (6 bases). With 3 bases removed from V and 1 base from J, the gap between germline ends came to 7 bases. This CDR3 is 13 amino acids long. The germline V gene has CDR1 MNHEY and CDR2 SMNVEV (reference sequence). In nucleotides, the CDR3 is TGTGCCAGCAGTTTCGCGGGATCCTACGAGCAGTACTTC. It encodes CASSFAGSYEQYF.

This clone was counted between two and nine times. The V and J genes are TRBV15 and TRBJ1-1; D perhaps matches TRBD1 (6 bases). Trimming left V 3 bases short and J 0 bases short, with 14 bases between. This CDR3 comprises 16 residues. CDR1 and CDR2 (germline): LNHNV, YYDKDF (reference sequence). In nucleotides, the CDR3 is TGTGCCACCAGCAGGGAGCAGGGGCGGCTGAACACTGAAGCTTTCTTT. This encodes CATSREQGRLNTEAFF.

The J gene is TRBJ2-7, the V gene TRBV9, with 8 bases matching TRBD2. The CDR3 sequence is 15 residues long. The V and J ends lost 0 bases and 4 bases, in that order; junction bases with no gene match: 6. Germline CDR1 SGDLS, CDR2 YYNGEE. CDR3 region: CASSVGSGRWYEQYF. The DNA of the CDR3 is TGTGCCAGCAGCGTAGGAAGCGGGAGATGGTACGAGCAGTACTTC.

The J gene is TRBJ2-7, the V gene TRBV6-5; no firm D call. The CDR3 loop spans 13 amino acids. V lost 8 bases and J 3 bases, leaving 14 bases between the germline ends. CDR1 and CDR2 (germline): MNHEY, SVGAGI. Written as DNA, the CDR3 is TGTGCCAGCGCCCACCTCTGGCACTACGAGCAGTACTTC. It codes for CASAHLWHYEQYF.

The chain recombines TRBV18 with TRBJ1-1; 7 nucleotides match TRBD1. CDR1 and CDR2 from the germline V gene are KGHSH and LQKENI. The CDR3 has 13 residues. Losses at the gene ends were 4 bases for V and 7 bases for J; bases not matched to a gene: 6. The DNA for the CDR3 is TGTGCCAGCTCACGGGACAGACCAAATGAAGCTTTCTTT. Translating it yields CASSRDRPNEAFF.

The chain joins TRBV18 to TRBJ1-5, with D perhaps TRBD1 (5 bases). Germline CDR1 KGHSH, CDR2 LQKENI. The CDR3 is 16 residues long. Trimming took 1 base from V and 6 from J, leaving 16 bases between them. CDR3 region: CASSPLAGTLPQPQHF. In DNA form, the CDR3 reads TGTGCCAGCTCACCACTTGCAGGGACCTTGCCTCAGCCCCAGCATTTT.

The chain employs TRBV12-3 or TRBV12-4 and TRBJ1-1; D is possibly TRBD1 (6 bases). The V end lost 6 bases, the J end lost 3 bases, and 11 bases lay between the germline ends. The CDR3 sequence is 13 residues long. The CDR3 protein is CASRSGHDTEAFF. CDR3 nucleotides: TGTGCCAGCAGGTCGGGACATGACACTGAAGCTTTCTTT.

The chain has TRBV19 and TRBJ1-1; 7 nucleotides agree with TRBD1. The CDR3 spans 17 residues. The V gene end was trimmed by 5 bases and the J gene end by 1 base; junction bases not matched to a gene: 13. Germline CDR1 and CDR2: LNHDA and SQIVND (reference sequence). The CDR3: CASSARWYRGSNTEAFF. CDR3 DNA sequence: TGTGCCAGTAGTGCCAGGTGGTACAGGGGCTCGAACACTGAAGCTTTCTTT.